Shown below are 25 T cell receptor beta chains from a single sample sequenced in a study of technical replicates of blood from several donors. TCRdb keeps only in-frame clones here, not all; method: immunoSEQ multiplex PCR. Here the sample spans over 55,000 clones, 75% to 90% being singletons. The sequenced sample was PBMCs. The receptors here all came from a human donor in good health. Some clones in this sample may be carry-over from other donors' samples.

The V gene is TRBV27, the J gene TRBJ2-7; the D is unclear. Deletions cut 5 bases from V and 1 base from J, with 12 bases between. Germline V gene data show CDR1 as MNHEY and CDR2 as SMNVEV (reference sequence). CDR3 size: 14 residues. The DNA for the CDR3 is TGTGCCAGCAGTATCCGATCTCGGTCCTACGAGCAGTACTTC. The encoded protein is CASSIRSRSYEQYF.

The gene calls are TRBV18 and TRBJ1-1; TRBD1 agrees at 7 bases. Germline lookup yields CDR1 KGHSH and CDR2 LQKENI. The CDR3 consists of 15 residues. V was pared by 5 bases and J by 2 bases, with 8 bases of the junction left unmatched. CDR3 DNA sequence: TGTGCCAGCTCATCGGGACAGAAACTAAACACTGAAGCTTTCTTT. It encodes CASSSGQKLNTEAFF.

This clone showed up just a few times. The chain is built from TRBV14 and TRBJ1-6; D call uncertain. Trimming took off 0 bases at V and 19 bases at J, with 16 bases between the two ends. CDR1 and CDR2 from the germline V gene are SGHDN and FVKESK. The CDR3 runs to 13 residues. CDR3 in DNA: TGTGCCAGCAGCCAAGATTCGGTACAGCCGCCTCACTTT. Translated, it gives CASSQDSVQPPHF.

The V and J genes are TRBV4-3 and TRBJ2-5; 10 bases map to TRBD2. In germline, CDR1 is LGHNA, CDR2 YSLEER. The CDR3 sequence is 17 residues long. J was trimmed by 5 bases and V by 0 bases; bases with no gene match: 9. The CDR3 region is CASSQDWSGGAWETQYF. CDR3 in DNA: TGCGCCAGCAGCCAAGATTGGAGCGGGGGGGCGTGGGAGACCCAGTACTTC.

J is TRBJ2-4 and V is TRBV27; TRBD1 matches 10 bases. V shed 8 bases and J 2 bases; nucleotides not matched to a gene: 3. The CDR3 runs 14 residues. From germline, CDR1 is MNHEY and CDR2 SMNVEV (reference sequence). This CDR3 is CASGQGGSKNIQYF. CDR3 bases: TGTGCCAGCGGACAGGGGGGGTCCAAAAACATTCAGTACTTC.

Only one count was recorded for this clone. The chain is built from TRBV14 and TRBJ2-5, with D possibly being TRBD1 (6 bases). Looked up from germline, CDR1 is SGHDN and CDR2 is FVKESK. The CDR3 is 16 residues long. V was pared by 5 bases and J by 1 base, with 17 bases between. The DNA for the CDR3 is TGTGCCAGCAGCGCCAACAGAGGGACACTCCAAGAGACCCAGTACTTC. Its translation is CASSANRGTLQETQYF.

The chain joins TRBV7-9 to TRBJ2-7; 9 bases align to TRBD2. CDR1 and CDR2 (germline): SEHNR, FQNEAQ (reference sequence). Unmatched junction bases numbered 10, after V lost 5 bases and J lost 2 bases. CDR3 length equals 16 residues. The chain's CDR3 is CASSPLGLASTYEQYF. The CDR3 DNA reads as TGTGCCAGCAGCCCCCTAGGACTAGCGTCGACCTACGAGCAGTACTTC.

V usage is TRBV7-2 and J usage is TRBJ2-1; 12 nucleotides match TRBD2. The trim removed 4 bases at V and 7 bases at J, leaving 2 bases unmatched. The CDR3 is made up of 14 amino acids. CDR1 SGHTA and CDR2 FQGNSA come from the germline V gene. In DNA, the CDR3 is TGTGCCAGCAGCTGGGGGACTAGCGGGAATGAGCAGTTCTTC. As protein: CASSWGTSGNEQFF.

The chain is built from TRBV7-8 and TRBJ2-7; D is perhaps TRBD1 (6 bases). Trimming removed 5 bases from V and 0 bases from J, with 14 bases in between. In germline, CDR1 is SGHVS, CDR2 FQNEAQ. There are 15 residues in the CDR3. The chain's CDR3 is CASSGRDTFSYEQYF. As DNA, the CDR3 is TGTGCCAGCAGCGGCCGGGACACATTCTCCTACGAGCAGTACTTC.

V is TRBV7-9 and J is TRBJ2-4; TRBD1 matches 11 bases. Germline CDR1 reads SEHNR; CDR2 reads FQNEAQ (reference sequence). Trimming at V came to 5 bases and at J to 6 bases, leaving 9 bases not matched to a gene. This CDR3 is 16 amino acids long. The CDR3 coding sequence is TGTGCCAGCAGCCTGCGGACAGGGGGCTACCTAAACATTCAGTACTTC. Amino acid sequence: CASSLRTGGYLNIQYF.

This clone was picked up a small number of times. The J gene is TRBJ2-5, the V gene TRBV2; possible D gene TRBD2, 6 bases. CDR1 is SNHLY, CDR2 FYNNEI, per germline. The CDR3 is made up of 15 amino acids. The V and J ends lost 3 bases and 13 bases respectively, with 24 bases between them. This CDR3 reads CASSEGETPGARRYF. The CDR3 DNA follows: TGTGCCAGCAGTGAGGGGGAGACTCCGGGAGCCAGGAGGTACTTC.

The chain has TRBV7-9 and TRBJ2-3, with TRBD2 matching 11 bases. The germline gives CDR1 SEHNR, CDR2 FQNEAQ (reference sequence). The CDR3 totals 16 residues. The V segment lost 3 bases and the J segment 2 bases; nucleotides outside the gene matches: 4. The DNA of the CDR3 is TGTGCCAGCAGCTTTATACTAGCGGGGGACACAGATACGCAGTATTTT. Its translation is CASSFILAGDTDTQYF.

The rearrangement joins TRBV9 to TRBJ2-1; 8 bases line up with TRBD2. CDR1 SGDLS and CDR2 YYNGEE come from the germline V gene. The junction had 9 bases not matched to a gene; V was cut back by 4 bases and J by 9 bases. This CDR3 has 14 amino acids. The chain's CDR3 is CASSRAGGGLEQFF. The CDR3 DNA is TGTGCCAGCAGCAGAGCGGGCGGGGGGCTTGAGCAGTTCTTC.

This clone appeared a single time. The rearrangement uses TRBV4-1 and TRBJ2-5; TRBD2 matches at 12 bases. This CDR3 has 16 residues. V shed 1 base, J shed 4 bases, and the junction held 4 bases outside the gene matches. The germline gives CDR1 MGHRA, CDR2 YSYEKL. CDR3 sequence reads: CASSQVGTSGRETQYF. The CDR3, as DNA: TGCGCCAGCAGCCAAGTCGGGACTAGCGGGCGAGAGACCCAGTACTTC.

The genes are TRBV18 and TRBJ2-2; D remains ambiguous. The germline V and J ends were trimmed by 3 bases and 5 bases, with 10 bases remaining between them. CDR1 is KGHSH, CDR2 LQKENI, per germline. The CDR3 is made up of 14 amino acids. Here the CDR3 DNA reads TGTGCCAGCTCACCCCTAGGAGAGACCGGGGAGCTGTTTTTT. This codes for CASSPLGETGELFF.

The rearrangement links TRBV5-1 to TRBJ2-1; D might be TRBD2 (6 bases). Per germline, CDR1 SGHRS and CDR2 YFSETQ. This CDR3 has 16 residues. V shed 0 bases and J shed 6 bases, with 16 bases lying between them. CDR3 DNA sequence: TGCGCCAGCAGCTTGGGGGGCGGGGTTGGGCGCAATGAGCAGTTCTTC. Its protein is CASSLGGGVGRNEQFF.

The sample holds one count of this clone. Written as DNA, the CDR3 is TGTGCCACCGGGGACATCCAGAACACCGGGGAGCTGTTTTTT. Translated: CATGDIQNTGELFF. The chain couples TRBV6-5 to TRBJ2-2; D possibly corresponds to TRBD1 (6 bases). V was cut by 10 bases and J by 1 base, with 13 bases left in between. The CDR3 length is 14 residues. Germline V gene data show CDR1 as MNHEY and CDR2 as SVGAGI.

The chain employs TRBV30 and TRBJ2-3, with D possibly matching TRBD2 (8 bases). The CDR3 sequence is 15 residues long. From germline, CDR1 is GTSNPN and CDR2 SVGIG (reference sequence). The germline V and J ends were trimmed by 1 base and 3 bases, with 14 bases remaining between them. The CDR3 loop is CAWSGVAGQTDTQYF. The CDR3, as DNA: TGTGCCTGGAGTGGGGTAGCGGGACAGACAGATACGCAGTATTTT.

The chain employs TRBV27 and TRBJ2-3; D gene uncertain. CDR1 and CDR2 (germline): MNHEY, SMNVEV (reference sequence). The CDR3 is 12 amino acids. Trimming pared 5 bases from V and 10 bases from J, leaving 13 bases between. CDR3 in DNA: TGTGCCAGCAGTCTGCTAGGTAATCCGCAGTATTTT. It encodes CASSLLGNPQYF.

This chain uses TRBV6-4 with TRBJ1-2; 10 bases match TRBD1. The V segment lost 8 bases and the J segment 6 bases; nucleotides outside the gene matches: 9. Germline V gene data show CDR1 as MRHNA and CDR2 as SNTAGT. The CDR3 totals 14 residues. The CDR3 nucleotides read TGTGCCAGCTCCGGCTACGGGACAGGGGATGGCTACACCTTC. This codes for CASSGYGTGDGYTF.

J is TRBJ1-5 and V is TRBV23-1; 11 bases agree with TRBD1. TRBV23-1 falls under the ORF class, with uncertain function. J lost 5 bases, V lost 3 bases, and 6 bases had no gene match. CDR3 length: 16 residues. The CDR3 spells CASSHRTGGEDQPQHF. DNA of the CDR3: TGCGCCAGCAGTCATCGGACAGGGGGCGAGGATCAGCCCCAGCATTTT.

The rearrangement joins TRBV30 to TRBJ2-2; possible D gene TRBD2, 5 bases. Trimming took off 1 base at V and 0 bases at J, with 6 bases between the two ends. The CDR3 is made up of 14 amino acids. The V gene's germline CDR1 is GTSNPN and CDR2 SVGIG (reference sequence). The CDR3 DNA is TGTGCCTGGAGTGACGGGGCGAACACCGGGGAGCTGTTTTTT. This translates into CAWSDGANTGELFF.

The CDR3 nucleotides read TGTGCCAGCAGCCCGCTAGACAGGGGGTCCTACGAGCAGTACTTC. Translation gives CASSPLDRGSYEQYF. The V gene is TRBV5-6, the J gene TRBJ2-7; 9 bases are shared with TRBD1. Germline V gene sequence: CDR1 SGHDT, CDR2 YYEEEE. Trimming cost V 4 bases and J 1 base; bases outside gene matches: 6. This CDR3 spans 15 amino acids.

This clone was seen a handful of times. The chain couples TRBV10-3 to TRBJ2-5, with 10 positions matching TRBD2. Trimming cost V 6 bases and J 2 bases; bases outside gene matches: 9. The CDR3 spans 16 residues. Germline CDR1 reads ENHRY; CDR2 reads SYGVKD. The CDR3 loop is CAISGSGLAAQETQYF. As DNA, the CDR3 is TGTGCCATCAGCGGATCCGGACTAGCGGCTCAAGAGACCCAGTACTTC.

This clone was found a few times. The genes are TRBV5-1 and TRBJ2-7, with a possible D match to TRBD1 (6 bases). V lost 3 bases and J 4 bases, leaving 11 bases between the germline ends. The germline V gene encodes CDR1 SGHRS and CDR2 YFSETQ. This CDR3 contains 13 residues. This CDR3 is CASSYGTSYEQYF. CDR3 bases: TGCGCCAGCAGCTACGGGACATCGTACGAGCAGTACTTC.